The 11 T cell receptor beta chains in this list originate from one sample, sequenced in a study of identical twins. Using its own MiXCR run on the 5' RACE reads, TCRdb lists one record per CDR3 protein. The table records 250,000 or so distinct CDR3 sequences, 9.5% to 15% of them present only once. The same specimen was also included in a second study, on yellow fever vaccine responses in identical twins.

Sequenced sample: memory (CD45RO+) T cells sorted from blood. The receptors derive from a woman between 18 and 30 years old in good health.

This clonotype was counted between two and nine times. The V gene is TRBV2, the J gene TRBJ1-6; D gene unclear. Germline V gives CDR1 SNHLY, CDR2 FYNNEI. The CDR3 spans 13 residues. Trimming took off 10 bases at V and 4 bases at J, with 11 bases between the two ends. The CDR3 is CATKDGYNSPLHF. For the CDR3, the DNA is TGTGCCACAAAGGACGGTTATAATTCACCCCTCCACTTT.

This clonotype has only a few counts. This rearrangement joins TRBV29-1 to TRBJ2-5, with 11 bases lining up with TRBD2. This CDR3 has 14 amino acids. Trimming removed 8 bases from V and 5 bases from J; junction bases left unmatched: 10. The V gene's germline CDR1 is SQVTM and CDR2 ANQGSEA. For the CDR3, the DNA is TGCAGCATAGCGGGAGGGAGTGTTGAGGAGACCCAGTACTTC. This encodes CSIAGGSVEETQYF.

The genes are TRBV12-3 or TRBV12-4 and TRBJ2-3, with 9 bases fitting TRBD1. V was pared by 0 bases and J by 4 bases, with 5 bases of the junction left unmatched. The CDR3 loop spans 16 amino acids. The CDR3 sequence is CASSLADRGNADTQYF. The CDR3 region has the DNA TGTGCCAGCAGTTTAGCCGACAGGGGGAACGCAGATACGCAGTATTTT.

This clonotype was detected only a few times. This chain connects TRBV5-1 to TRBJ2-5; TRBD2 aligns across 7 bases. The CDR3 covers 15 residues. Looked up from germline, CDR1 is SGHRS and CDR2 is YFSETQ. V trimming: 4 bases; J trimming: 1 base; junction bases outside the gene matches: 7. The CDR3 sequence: CASSPRGLTQETQYF. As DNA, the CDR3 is TGCGCCAGCAGCCCTCGGGGACTAACCCAAGAGACCCAGTACTTC.

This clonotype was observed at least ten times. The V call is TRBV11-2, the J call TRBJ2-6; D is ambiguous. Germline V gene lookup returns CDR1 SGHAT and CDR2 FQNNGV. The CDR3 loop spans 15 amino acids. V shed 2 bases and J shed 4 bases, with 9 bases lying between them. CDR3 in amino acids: CASSLRLAGANVLTF. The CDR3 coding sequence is TGTGCCAGCAGCTTAAGGCTGGCGGGGGCCAACGTCCTGACTTTC.

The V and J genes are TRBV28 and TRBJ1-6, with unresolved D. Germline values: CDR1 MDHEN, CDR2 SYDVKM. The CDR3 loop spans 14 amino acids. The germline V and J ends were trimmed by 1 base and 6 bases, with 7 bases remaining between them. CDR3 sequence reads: CASSLSGINSPLHF. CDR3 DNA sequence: TGTGCCAGCAGTTTATCCGGGATTAATTCACCCCTCCACTTT.

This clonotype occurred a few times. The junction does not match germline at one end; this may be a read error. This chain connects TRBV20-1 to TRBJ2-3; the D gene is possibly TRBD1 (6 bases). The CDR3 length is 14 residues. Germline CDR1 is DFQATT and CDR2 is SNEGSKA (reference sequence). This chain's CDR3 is CSARDPQGKDTQYF. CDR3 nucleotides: TGCAGTGCTCGAGATCCACAGGGCAAAGATACGCAGTATTTT.

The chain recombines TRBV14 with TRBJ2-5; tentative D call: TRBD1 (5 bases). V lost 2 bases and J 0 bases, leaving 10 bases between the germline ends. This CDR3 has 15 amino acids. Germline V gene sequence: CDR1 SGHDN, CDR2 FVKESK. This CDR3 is CASSQKGQYQETQYF. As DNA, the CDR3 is TGTGCCAGCAGCCAAAAAGGACAATACCAAGAGACCCAGTACTTC.

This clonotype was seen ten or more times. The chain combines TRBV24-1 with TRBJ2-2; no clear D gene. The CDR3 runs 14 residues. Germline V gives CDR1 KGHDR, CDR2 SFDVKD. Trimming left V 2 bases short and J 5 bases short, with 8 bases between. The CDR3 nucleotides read TGTGCCACCAGTGATTCGGACGGTACCGGGGAGCTGTTTTTT. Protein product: CATSDSDGTGELFF.

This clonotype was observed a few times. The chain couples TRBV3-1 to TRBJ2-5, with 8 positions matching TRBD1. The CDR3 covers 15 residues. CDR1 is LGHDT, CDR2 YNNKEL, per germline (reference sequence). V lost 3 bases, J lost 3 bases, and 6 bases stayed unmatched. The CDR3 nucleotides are TGTGCCAGCAGCCAGGTGGACAGGGCCGAAGAGACCCAGTACTTC. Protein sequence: CASSQVDRAEETQYF.

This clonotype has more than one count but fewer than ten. CDR3 sequence: CATTETGRTEAFF. Written as DNA, the CDR3 is TGTGCCACCACAGAAACAGGGAGAACTGAAGCTTTCTTT. The V call is TRBV24-1, the J call TRBJ1-1; a possible D gene is TRBD1 (6 bases). CDR3 size: 13 residues. Germline V gives CDR1 KGHDR, CDR2 SFDVKD. The V end was cut by 8 bases, the J end by 5 bases, with 14 bases between.